A selection of T cell receptor beta chains follows, all from one sample in a study of blood T cell repertoires in COVID-19. The assay was immunoSEQ multiplex PCR, and TCRdb's table has in-frame clones only and misses some. The repertoire holds about 230,000 clones, with roughly 90% as singletons. The sequenced sample was peripheral blood. The receptors were sampled from a woman in her fifties or sixties with acute or convalescent COVID-19. Each CDR3 is given with its conserved first and last residue. Fields, in order: D gene, J gene, CDR3 length, V gene, clone size, CDR3 protein, CDR3 DNA. D genes are given only for firm matches. Clone size is stated in some rows and not others, as once, few, many or a class when expanded.

d_call: .; j_call: TRBJ1-1; cdr3_length: 15; v_call: TRBV10-3; clone_size: .; cdr3_aa: CAISESGQGYTEAFF; cdr3_nt: TGTGCCATCAGTGAGTCGGGACAAGGGTACACTGAAGCTTTCTTT
d_call: .; j_call: TRBJ1-1; cdr3_length: 14; v_call: TRBV19; clone_size: .; cdr3_aa: CASTLPGGITEAFF; cdr3_nt: TGTGCCAGTACCCTTCCGGGGGGAATCACTGAAGCTTTCTTT
d_call: TRBD1; j_call: TRBJ1-5; cdr3_length: 18; v_call: TRBV6-1; clone_size: .; cdr3_aa: CASSDSPGTGIGNQPQHF; cdr3_nt: TGTGCCAGCAGTGATAGTCCCGGGACAGGGATTGGGAATCAGCCCCAGCATTTT
d_call: TRBD2; j_call: TRBJ2-3; cdr3_length: 19; v_call: TRBV7-3; clone_size: .; cdr3_aa: CASSGASAGGLLSTDTQYF; cdr3_nt: TGTGCCAGCAGCGGCGCTTCGGCGGGGGGCCTCCTCTCTACAGATACGCAGTATTTT
d_call: TRBD1; j_call: TRBJ2-3; cdr3_length: 16; v_call: TRBV25-1; clone_size: .; cdr3_aa: CASSGDRGVRTDTQYF; cdr3_nt: TGTGCCAGCAGTGGAGACAGGGGCGTCCGCACAGATACGCAGTATTTT
d_call: .; j_call: TRBJ1-3; cdr3_length: 17; v_call: TRBV4-2; clone_size: .; cdr3_aa: CASSPSLAKTVGNTIYF; cdr3_nt: TGTGCCAGCAGCCCTTCCCTCGCCAAGACAGTAGGAAACACCATATATTTT
d_call: .; j_call: TRBJ2-2; cdr3_length: 12; v_call: TRBV7-2; clone_size: .; cdr3_aa: CASSLGEGELFF; cdr3_nt: TGTGCCAGCAGCTTAGGCGAAGGGGAGCTGTTTTTT
d_call: TRBD1; j_call: TRBJ1-5; cdr3_length: 15; v_call: TRBV20-1; clone_size: .; cdr3_aa: CSASDRVLVSQPQHF; cdr3_nt: TGCAGTGCTAGTGACAGGGTTTTAGTTAGTCAGCCCCAGCATTTT
d_call: .; j_call: TRBJ2-1; cdr3_length: 14; v_call: TRBV14; clone_size: few; cdr3_aa: CASSHRTVYNEQFF; cdr3_nt: TGTGCCAGCAGCCACCGAACGGTCTACAATGAGCAGTTCTTC
d_call: TRBD2; j_call: TRBJ2-7; cdr3_length: 18; v_call: TRBV19; clone_size: .; cdr3_aa: CASSPNGRTSGGKYEQYF; cdr3_nt: TGTGCCAGTAGTCCCAATGGCCGGACTAGCGGGGGTAAATACGAGCAGTACTTC
d_call: .; j_call: TRBJ1-5; cdr3_length: 13; v_call: TRBV28; clone_size: .; cdr3_aa: CASRDYSNQPQHF; cdr3_nt: TGTGCCAGCAGGGACTATAGCAATCAGCCCCAGCATTTT
d_call: TRBD2; j_call: TRBJ2-2; cdr3_length: 15; v_call: TRBV25-1; clone_size: .; cdr3_aa: CASSEPSGRTGELFF; cdr3_nt: TGTGCCAGCAGTGAACCTAGCGGGAGGACCGGGGAGCTGTTTTTT
d_call: .; j_call: TRBJ1-2; cdr3_length: 13; v_call: TRBV27; clone_size: .; cdr3_aa: CASSLSAGIVYTF; cdr3_nt: TGTGCCAGCAGTTTATCTGCAGGGATAGTATACACCTTC
d_call: TRBD1; j_call: TRBJ1-1; cdr3_length: 14; v_call: TRBV18; clone_size: once; cdr3_aa: CASSPRQGGTEAFF; cdr3_nt: TGTGCCAGCTCACCACGACAGGGCGGCACTGAAGCTTTCTTT
d_call: TRBD1; j_call: TRBJ1-5; cdr3_length: 16; v_call: TRBV18; clone_size: .; cdr3_aa: CASSPAGGKGNQPQHF; cdr3_nt: TGTGCCAGCTCACCAGCAGGGGGAAAGGGCAATCAGCCCCAGCATTTT
d_call: .; j_call: TRBJ2-1; cdr3_length: 14; v_call: TRBV18; clone_size: .; cdr3_aa: CASSRNRDGNEQFF; cdr3_nt: TGTGCCAGCTCACGGAACAGGGATGGCAATGAGCAGTTCTTC
d_call: .; j_call: TRBJ1-4; cdr3_length: 14; v_call: TRBV28; clone_size: .; cdr3_aa: CASSLLAGHEKLFF; cdr3_nt: TGTGCCAGCAGTTTATTGGCAGGGCATGAAAAACTGTTTTTT
d_call: TRBD2; j_call: TRBJ2-5; cdr3_length: 14; v_call: TRBV7-6; clone_size: .; cdr3_aa: CASSPIAGGGTQYF; cdr3_nt: TGTGCCAGCAGCCCGATAGCGGGAGGGGGGACCCAGTACTTC
d_call: .; j_call: TRBJ2-1; cdr3_length: 16; v_call: TRBV5-1; clone_size: .; cdr3_aa: CASSLVGLSRYNEQFF; cdr3_nt: TGCGCCAGCAGCTTGGTCGGGTTATCACGGTACAATGAGCAGTTCTTC
d_call: .; j_call: TRBJ2-7; cdr3_length: 15; v_call: TRBV28; clone_size: .; cdr3_aa: CASSPTSGGNYEQYF; cdr3_nt: TGTGCCAGCAGCCCAACTAGTGGGGGGAACTACGAGCAGTACTTC
d_call: .; j_call: TRBJ1-2; cdr3_length: 13; v_call: TRBV6-5; clone_size: .; cdr3_aa: CASTGTGDYGYTF; cdr3_nt: TGTGCCAGCACAGGGACGGGAGACTATGGCTACACCTTC
d_call: .; j_call: TRBJ2-7; cdr3_length: 18; v_call: TRBV5-8; clone_size: .; cdr3_aa: CASSLLVVWDSIYYEQYF; cdr3_nt: TGTGCCAGCAGCTTGCTTGTTGTGTGGGACTCAATTTACTACGAGCAGTACTTC